This T cell receptor beta chain was recovered during a study of blood T cell repertoires in COVID-19. Background on the study: Italy, Spain and the United States were the sources of the convalescent and acute COVID-19 samples.

After removal of 3 bases from V and 4 bases from J, the junction contained 7 bases not matched to a gene. The germline CDR1 and CDR2 sequences are LGHNA and YSLEER. The CDR3 is 15 amino acids. Sequencing was performed with immunoSEQ multiplex PCR; in TCRdb, only in-frame clones are kept and a portion is missing. The repertoire holds about 240,000 clones, with 75% to 85% as singletons. The sequencing sample was made of peripheral blood. The sequence came from a man aged 45-60 years with COVID-19, enrolled during active disease. This chain joins TRBV4-3 and TRBJ1-2; 8 bases map to TRBD1. The chain's CDR3 is CASSQTGEKTYGYTF. CDR3 DNA sequence: TGCGCCAGCAGCCAGACAGGGGAGAAAACCTATGGCTACACCTTC.